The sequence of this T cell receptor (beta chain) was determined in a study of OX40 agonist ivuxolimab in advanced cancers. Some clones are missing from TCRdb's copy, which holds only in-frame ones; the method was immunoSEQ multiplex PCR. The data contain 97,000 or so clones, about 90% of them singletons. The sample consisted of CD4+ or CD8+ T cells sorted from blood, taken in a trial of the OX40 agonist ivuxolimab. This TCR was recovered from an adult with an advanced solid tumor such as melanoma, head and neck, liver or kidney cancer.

CDR3 DNA sequence: TGTGCCAGCAGCCTGACAGCCCTTAATGAAAAACTGTTTTTT. Its translation is CASSLTALNEKLFF. The chain carries TRBV5-6 and TRBJ1-4, with D possibly TRBD1 on 5 matching bases. The CDR3 extends over 14 amino acids. Germline V gives CDR1 SGHDT, CDR2 YYEEEE. Trimming pared 4 bases from V and 4 bases from J, leaving 11 bases between.